The text below deals with one T cell receptor beta chain. What it binds is not known. PCR was performed a second time for about 7 to 11 cycles using a sample-barcoded 5' primer and a J-beta primer mix. From the 5' RACE reads, TCRdb called clonotypes with MiXCR, one entry per CDR3 protein. The data hold about 1,500,000 distinct CDR3 sequences, with about 43% observed a single time. Germline lookup yields CDR1 SNHLY and CDR2 FYNNEI. V was clipped by 7 bases and J by 10 bases; unmatched bases: 19. This CDR3 region has 17 residues. Per sample, no less than 6 micrograms of total RNA were extracted. These data are taken from a study of blood T cells in healthy people across ages. Study results and limitations: Investigators treated diversity estimates from one million T cells as underestimates.

The sample taken for sequencing was blood. V gene TRBV2 combines with J gene TRBJ2-1, with 10 bases fitting TRBD1. This receptor was taken from a woman aged 18-29 years in good health. CDR3: CASKGWSKGQGTYEQFF. The CDR3 region has the DNA TGTGCCAGCAAAGGTTGGTCGAAGGGACAGGGGACCTACGAGCAGTTCTTC.